These 12 T cell receptor beta chains were sequenced from one sample in a study of cytomegalovirus exposure and HLA in healthy donors (dated by TCRdb to the late 2010s). The protocol used for the library was the immunoSEQ multiplex PCR assay. For the multiplex PCR, a mixture combining 60 forward primers for TCR Vbeta segments and 13 reverse primers for TCR Jbeta segments was used. TCRdb took over this immuneACCESS table, retaining in-frame rearrangements with V and J assigned. Such tables are incomplete; in checked studies, under half of the missing clones stem from an unresolved V gene, and the remainder is unexplained. The sample table gives about 99,000 clones. Together, the top ten hold 3% to 3.5% of the sample. The sequenced sample was PBMCs. The receptors derive from a man aged 35 to 55 in good health and CMV-seronegative.

The V call is TRBV28, the J call TRBJ2-1; maybe TRBD2 (6 bases). The germline V gene has CDR1 MDHEN and CDR2 SYDVKM. CDR3 length: 16 amino acids. V lost 1 base and J 10 bases, leaving 20 bases between the germline ends. For the CDR3, the DNA is TGTGCCAGCAGTTTATCCCCTAGCGTCGGAAACACCGAGCAGTTCTTC. It specifies CASSLSPSVGNTEQFF.

The CDR3 bases are TGTGCCAGCGGGGGCGGTAGCACAGATACGCAGTATTTT. Its protein product is CASGGGSTDTQYF. The V call is TRBV9, the J call TRBJ2-3, with D perhaps TRBD1 (6 bases). Trimming removed 7 bases at V and 0 bases at J, with 9 bases between. The CDR3 is 13 amino acids. Looked up from germline, CDR1 is SGDLS and CDR2 is YYNGEE.

This rearrangement joins TRBV5-1 to TRBJ2-1; tentatively, D is TRBD1 (6 bases). Between the trimmed V and J ends, which lost 0 bases and 4 bases, there was a span of 11 bases. The CDR3 is 15 residues long. CDR1 is SGHRS and CDR2 is YFSETQ in the germline V gene. CDR3: CASSLEGRGYNEQFF. The CDR3 DNA follows: TGCGCCAGCAGCTTGGAGGGCAGGGGTTACAATGAGCAGTTCTTC.

The chain employs TRBV6-5 and TRBJ1-3, with D hard to call. V lost 2 bases and J lost 3, with 11 bases in between. CDR3 length: 15 residues. Germline CDR1 MNHEY, CDR2 SVGAGI. DNA of the CDR3: TGTGCCAGCAGTTACGGGCAGGCACGTGGAAACACCATATATTTT. It encodes CASSYGQARGNTIYF.

The gene calls are TRBV11-3 and TRBJ2-1; 12 bases line up with TRBD1. Germline V CDR1 and CDR2: SGHNT, YENEEA. The CDR3 sequence is 16 residues long. J lost 6 bases, V lost 5 bases, and 8 bases had no gene match. CDR3 bases: TGTGCCAGCAGCCGAGCCGGGACAGGGGGCGGCAATGAGCAGTTCTTC. Its translation is CASSRAGTGGGNEQFF.

This chain links TRBV9 with TRBJ2-2, with 7 bases identical to TRBD1. CDR3 size: 15 residues. Germline assignment: CDR1 SGDLS and CDR2 YYNGEE. The junction had 8 bases not matched to a gene; V was cut back by 3 bases and J by 6 bases. CDR3 protein: CASSEQGLVAGELFF. CDR3 DNA sequence: TGTGCCAGCAGCGAACAGGGGCTCGTCGCCGGGGAGCTGTTTTTT.

The V and J genes are TRBV11-2 and TRBJ2-3; 11 bases align to TRBD2. The CDR3 runs to 14 residues. Germline trimming cut 5 bases from V and 12 bases from J; bases unmatched to any gene: 10. Looked up from germline, CDR1 is SGHAT and CDR2 is FQNNGV. The CDR3 is CASSPDRTSGRQYF. The CDR3, as DNA: TGTGCCAGCAGCCCAGACAGGACTAGCGGGCGTCAGTATTTT.

The chain combines TRBV2 with TRBJ2-1; 8 bases agree with TRBD1. The CDR3 extends over 15 amino acids. Germline-derived CDR1 and CDR2 are SNHLY and FYNNEI. Trimming at V came to 3 bases and at J to 5 bases, leaving 6 bases not matched to a gene. The CDR3 nucleotides are TGTGCCAGCAGTGATTGGGCAGGGGGCAACAATGAGCAGTTCTTC. It translates to CASSDWAGGNNEQFF.

The gene calls are TRBV2 and TRBJ1-2, with 7 bases that match TRBD1. J gave up 2 bases and V 4 bases, and 1 base lay outside the gene matches. CDR1 is SNHLY, CDR2 FYNNEI, per germline. This CDR3 is 13 amino acids long. CDR3 sequence: CASSGQGNYGYTF. The DNA of the CDR3 is TGTGCCAGCAGTGGACAGGGAAACTATGGCTACACCTTC. Combining the CDR3 with reference TRBV2 and TRBJ1-2 gives the whole variable domain EPEVTQTPSHQVTQMGQEVILRCVPISNHLYFYWYRQILGQKVEFLVSFYNNEISEKSEIFDDQFSVERPDGSNFTLKIRSTKLEDSAMYFCASSGQGNYGYTFGSGTRLTVV.

The chain couples TRBV5-1 to TRBJ2-1, with TRBD1 matching 8 bases. CDR1 and CDR2 (germline): SGHRS, YFSETQ. The junction had 14 bases not matched to a gene; V was cut back by 3 bases and J by 6 bases. There are 17 residues in the CDR3. CDR3 amino acids: CASSSDRLKTGGNEQFF. CDR3 DNA sequence: TGCGCCAGCAGCTCCGACCGGTTAAAAACAGGGGGCAATGAGCAGTTCTTC.

CDR3 residues: CASSQQGSHEQYF. The CDR3 DNA follows: TGTGCCAGCAGTCAACAGGGGTCGCACGAGCAGTACTTC. The V gene is TRBV6-5, the J gene TRBJ2-5, with 7 bases fitting TRBD1. The assigned J gene may be wrong: the sequence end matches TRBJ2-7 better. This CDR3 has 13 amino acids. CDR1 and CDR2 (germline): MNHEY, SVGAGI.

The V gene is TRBV27, the J gene TRBJ2-6; tentatively, D is TRBD2 (5 bases). The length of the CDR3 is 15 residues. The germline CDR1 and CDR2 sequences are MNHEY and SMNVEV (reference sequence). V was pared by 4 bases and J by 2 bases, with 9 bases between. CDR3: CASSSGRAGANVLTF. The CDR3 nucleotides read TGTGCCAGCAGTTCGGGAAGGGCTGGGGCCAACGTCCTGACTTTC.